These T cell receptor beta chains were read from a single sample in a study of CD8+ T cells in alopecia areata. Profiled with immunoSEQ multiplex PCR; TCRdb holds only in-frame clones, not every one. The table includes tens of thousands of clones, under 75% detected once. The sequenced sample was CD8+ T cells sorted from blood, obtained at week 0. These TCRs come from a human donor with alopecia areata. The CDR3 runs from the conserved cysteine through the conserved F or W. D genes are given only for firm matches. Clone size is not always given. Where it is, it says once, few, many or a class for expanded clones.

v_gene: TRBV7-9; j_gene: TRBJ2-1; d_gene: -; abundance: few; CDR3aa: CASSLVRDEQFF; CDR3nt: TGTGCCAGCAGCTTAGTCCGGGATGAGCAGTTCTTC
v_gene: TRBV27; j_gene: TRBJ1-5; d_gene: -; abundance: few; CDR3aa: CASSPHNSNQPQHF; CDR3nt: TGTGCCAGCAGTCCGCACAATAGCAATCAGCCCCAGCATTTT
v_gene: TRBV27; j_gene: TRBJ2-2; d_gene: TRBD2; abundance: -; CDR3aa: CASSFGLAGGAGELFF; CDR3nt: TGTGCCAGCAGTTTCGGACTAGCGGGAGGCGCCGGGGAGCTGTTTTTT
v_gene: TRBV29-1; j_gene: TRBJ1-1; d_gene: -; abundance: -; CDR3aa: CSVEDRGTEAFF; CDR3nt: TGCAGCGTTGAAGATCGCGGCACTGAAGCTTTCTTT
v_gene: TRBV18; j_gene: TRBJ1-4; d_gene: -; abundance: few; CDR3aa: CASSPNPGAVFF; CDR3nt: TGTGCCAGCTCACCGAACCCGGGTGCGGTGTTTTTT
v_gene: TRBV15; j_gene: TRBJ1-5; d_gene: -; abundance: -; CDR3aa: CATSEVNQPQHF; CDR3nt: TGTGCCACCAGCGAGGTCAATCAGCCCCAGCATTTT
v_gene: TRBV29-1; j_gene: TRBJ1-2; d_gene: TRBD1; abundance: -; CDR3aa: CSVGQGANYGYTF; CDR3nt: TGCAGCGTTGGACAGGGTGCTAACTATGGCTACACCTTC
v_gene: TRBV7-2; j_gene: TRBJ1-1; d_gene: -; abundance: few; CDR3aa: CASSLGRIPIEAFF; CDR3nt: TGTGCCAGCAGCTTAGGTAGGATACCTATTGAAGCTTTCTTT
v_gene: TRBV13; j_gene: TRBJ2-7; d_gene: -; abundance: -; CDR3aa: CASSSEQGYEQYF; CDR3nt: TGTGCCAGCAGCTCGGAACAGGGCTACGAGCAGTACTTC
v_gene: TRBV15; j_gene: TRBJ1-5; d_gene: TRBD1; abundance: -; CDR3aa: CATSRETGNGQPQHF; CDR3nt: TGTGCCACCAGCAGAGAGACAGGGAACGGTCAGCCCCAGCATTTT
v_gene: TRBV5-1; j_gene: TRBJ1-1; d_gene: -; abundance: -; CDR3aa: CASSLAGGYSEAFF; CDR3nt: TGCGCCAGCAGCTTGGCCGGAGGGTACTCTGAAGCTTTCTTT
v_gene: TRBV20-1; j_gene: TRBJ1-1; d_gene: -; abundance: -; CDR3aa: CSADWNTEAFF; CDR3nt: TGCAGTGCCGACTGGAACACTGAAGCTTTCTTT
v_gene: TRBV29-1; j_gene: TRBJ1-1; d_gene: -; abundance: -; CDR3aa: CSVGGLSGTEAFF; CDR3nt: TGCAGCGTTGGAGGACTGTCGGGCACTGAAGCTTTCTTT
v_gene: TRBV7-9; j_gene: TRBJ1-2; d_gene: -; abundance: -; CDR3aa: CASSESTIQGYTF; CDR3nt: TGTGCCAGCAGCGAAAGTACCATCCAGGGCTACACCTTC
v_gene: TRBV5-1; j_gene: TRBJ1-1; d_gene: TRBD1; abundance: few; CDR3aa: CASSPGNTGAMNTEAFF; CDR3nt: TGCGCCAGCAGCCCTGGGAACACAGGGGCCATGAACACTGAAGCTTTCTTT
v_gene: TRBV7-3; j_gene: TRBJ1-1; d_gene: TRBD1; abundance: -; CDR3aa: CASSLFAGQGLGNTEAFF; CDR3nt: TGTGCCAGCAGCTTATTTGCTGGACAGGGATTGGGGAACACTGAAGCTTTCTTT
v_gene: TRBV10-3; j_gene: TRBJ1-4; d_gene: -; abundance: -; CDR3aa: CAISETDGGGTNEKLFF; CDR3nt: TGTGCCATCAGTGAGACGGACGGAGGGGGAACTAATGAAAAACTGTTTTTT
v_gene: TRBV18; j_gene: TRBJ1-2; d_gene: TRBD1; abundance: -; CDR3aa: CASYGTGGSYYDYGYTF; CDR3nt: TGTGCCAGCTATGGGACAGGGGGCTCCTACTACGACTATGGCTACACCTTC
v_gene: TRBV4-3; j_gene: TRBJ2-3; d_gene: TRBD2; abundance: many; CDR3aa: CASSQEAGATDTQYF; CDR3nt: TGCGCCAGCAGCCAAGAGGCGGGAGCCACAGATACGCAGTATTTT
v_gene: TRBV15; j_gene: TRBJ2-3; d_gene: -; abundance: -; CDR3aa: CATSPGGGSIDTQYF; CDR3nt: TGTGCCACCAGCCCGGGCGGGGGCAGTATAGATACGCAGTATTTT
v_gene: TRBV28; j_gene: TRBJ1-2; d_gene: TRBD1; abundance: -; CDR3aa: CASSPRTGGTYGYTF; CDR3nt: TGTGCCAGCAGTCCAAGGACAGGCGGGACCTATGGCTACACCTTC
v_gene: TRBV29-1; j_gene: TRBJ2-3; d_gene: -; abundance: -; CDR3aa: CSVEGNTDTQYF; CDR3nt: TGCAGCGTTGAAGGGAACACAGATACGCAGTATTTT
v_gene: TRBV4-3; j_gene: TRBJ2-2; d_gene: TRBD2; abundance: -; CDR3aa: CASSPTIAGTGELFF; CDR3nt: TGCGCCAGCAGCCCAACGATAGCGGGTACCGGGGAGCTGTTTTTT
v_gene: TRBV25-1; j_gene: TRBJ1-2; d_gene: TRBD1; abundance: -; CDR3aa: CASSAQGANGYTF; CDR3nt: TGTGCCAGCAGTGCACAGGGGGCTAATGGCTACACCTTC
v_gene: TRBV5-6; j_gene: TRBJ2-1; d_gene: -; abundance: -; CDR3aa: CASSLEWSSYNEQFF; CDR3nt: TGTGCCAGCAGCTTGGAATGGAGCTCCTACAATGAGCAGTTCTTC
v_gene: TRBV30; j_gene: TRBJ2-7; d_gene: TRBD2; abundance: -; CDR3aa: CAWKMAGDEQYF; CDR3nt: TGTGCCTGGAAAATGGCGGGAGACGAGCAGTACTTC
v_gene: TRBV25-1; j_gene: TRBJ1-5; d_gene: TRBD1; abundance: -; CDR3aa: CASSQTGWNQPQHF; CDR3nt: TGTGCCAGCAGCCAGACAGGGTGGAATCAGCCCCAGCATTTT
v_gene: TRBV29-1; j_gene: TRBJ1-2; d_gene: TRBD1; abundance: once; CDR3aa: CSVAGGYGYTF; CDR3nt: TGCAGCGTTGCAGGGGGATATGGCTACACCTTC
v_gene: TRBV30; j_gene: TRBJ1-1; d_gene: -; abundance: few; CDR3aa: CAWTPGHGNTEAFF; CDR3nt: TGTGCCTGGACACCGGGACATGGGAACACTGAAGCTTTCTTT
v_gene: TRBV25-1; j_gene: TRBJ2-1; d_gene: -; abundance: -; CDR3aa: CASSLGNEQFF; CDR3nt: TGTGCCAGCAGTCTCGGGAATGAGCAGTTCTTC
v_gene: TRBV5-6; j_gene: TRBJ1-1; d_gene: TRBD1; abundance: -; CDR3aa: CASSQGQALSRNTEAFF; CDR3nt: TGTGCCAGCAGCCAAGGACAGGCGCTTTCCAGGAACACTGAAGCTTTCTTT
v_gene: TRBV4-1; j_gene: TRBJ2-7; d_gene: -; abundance: -; CDR3aa: CASSQDRQGSYEQYF; CDR3nt: TGCGCCAGCAGCCAAGACAGGCAGGGCTCCTACGAGCAGTACTTC
v_gene: TRBV11-2; j_gene: TRBJ2-2; d_gene: -; abundance: -; CDR3aa: CASSLEGPVGELFF; CDR3nt: TGTGCCAGCAGCTTGGAGGGCCCGGTCGGGGAGCTGTTTTTT
v_gene: TRBV7-9; j_gene: TRBJ2-1; d_gene: -; abundance: few; CDR3aa: CASRPRVRNEQFF; CDR3nt: TGTGCCAGCAGACCAAGGGTTCGGAATGAGCAGTTCTTC
v_gene: TRBV27; j_gene: TRBJ2-5; d_gene: TRBD2; abundance: -; CDR3aa: CASSHNPGLAGLLFHF; CDR3nt: TGTGCCAGCAGTCACAACCCGGGACTAGCGGGCCTCCTCTTTCACTTC
v_gene: TRBV5-6; j_gene: TRBJ2-7; d_gene: -; abundance: once; CDR3aa: CATSQFTYEQYF; CDR3nt: TGTGCCACTTCGCAGTTCACCTACGAGCAGTACTTC
v_gene: TRBV9; j_gene: TRBJ2-5; d_gene: TRBD2; abundance: -; CDR3aa: CASSPTPTSGRGETQYF; CDR3nt: TGTGCCAGCAGCCCCACCCCGACTAGCGGGAGAGGCGAGACCCAGTACTTC